The clone carrying this T cell receptor beta chain was seen more than once but under ten times. Its antigen is as yet unknown. The source of the sample is a study of cytomegalovirus exposure and HLA in healthy donors. The length of the CDR3 is 14 residues. After removal of 10 bases from V and 9 bases from J, the junction contained 12 bases not matched to a gene. Germline CDR1 and CDR2: MNHEY and SVGAGI. The table came from immunoSEQ multiplex PCR; TCRdb's copy has only in-frame clones and leaves some out. Here the sample spans 90,000 to 120,000 clones, about 85% being singletons. Overall study findings and caveats: Researchers catalogued 160 or so TCR beta chains as cytomegalovirus-associated. In vitro work confirmed that a few CMV-associated chains recognize CMV antigens.

Material for sequencing was PBMCs. The V call is TRBV6-5, the J call TRBJ1-6, with 7 nucleotides matching TRBD1. This TCR was sampled from a woman aged 18-29 years in good health and CMV-seronegative. The CDR3 DNA reads TGTGCCACTACTCTCAGGGGGTTGGCTTCACCCCTCCACTTT. This encodes CATTLRGLASPLHF.